This TCR beta chain was identified in a study of post-analysis software for immune sequencing data. Study-wide background: Patients with relapsing-remitting, secondary progressive and progressive-relapsing multiple sclerosis courses were all represented.

Study-wide results and limits: Patients carried roughly five TRBV segments more frequently than controls did, and TRBV5-6, TRBV5-1 and TRBV20-1 were among them. Significantly decreased normalized Chao1 diversity was recorded for multiple sclerosis patients relative to controls.

In the case of this clonotype: Its antigen is not known.

TCR beta libraries were prepared from cDNA with unique molecular identifiers. Each CDR3 protein gets one entry after TCRdb re-called the PCR reads with MiXCR. The sample has 750,000 to 950,000 distinct CDR3 sequences, 46% seen once. The CDR3 is made up of 16 amino acids. Looked up from germline, CDR1 is MNHEY and CDR2 is SMNVEV (reference sequence). The ends were cut back, 5 bases at V and 7 bases at J, with 21 bases in the middle. What was sequenced was blood. This chain links TRBV27 with TRBJ2-1; a weak D match, TRBD2 (6 bases). The clonotype was recovered from a girl aged 10 to 17 with multiple sclerosis. CDR3: CASSPMGGSALNEQFF. The CDR3 nucleotides are TGTGCCAGCAGTCCCATGGGGGGATCTGCGCTAAATGAGCAGTTCTTC.